The rows below give T cell receptor beta chains drawn from one sample of a study of identical twins. TCRdb re-called the 5' RACE reads with MiXCR, one entry per CDR3 protein. The sample shows about 720,000 distinct CDR3 sequences, about 20% of them seen only once. These sequences were also reported in another study, on T cells expressing NK-cell markers.

The sequenced sample consisted of PBMCs. All receptors derive from a woman aged 18-35 years in good health. Each CDR3 is given with its conserved first and last residue. Each record gives: CDR3 length, V gene, J gene, D gene, CDR3 protein. The D gene is left open where the match is weak.

14	TRBV12-3/TRBV12-4	TRBJ2-3	NA	CASSPTTRTDTQYF
16	TRBV20-1	TRBJ2-3	NA	CSATKAPSAPTDTQYF
15	TRBV20-1	TRBJ2-1	TRBD2	CSARPKRGTYNEQFF
12	TRBV12-3/TRBV12-4	TRBJ1-1	NA	CASRRSHTEAFF
13	TRBV10-3	TRBJ2-7	TRBD2	CAIAGEYSYEQYF
17	TRBV3-1	TRBJ2-4	TRBD2	CASSQDGEGLAKNIQYF
14	TRBV6-2/TRBV6-3	TRBJ2-1	TRBD2	CASKPSGEGPEQFF
14	TRBV5-2	TRBJ2-1	NA	CAISSGDYSNEQFF
17	TRBV9	TRBJ1-6	NA	CASSGQQGTGLGSPLHF
13	TRBV12-3/TRBV12-4	TRBJ1-2	NA	CASRRGQSYGYTF
15	TRBV7-2	TRBJ2-7	NA	CASRPPNGPQGEQYF
13	TRBV5-1	TRBJ2-1	NA	CASRRGSDNEQFF
14	TRBV5-5	TRBJ2-1	NA	CASSRQSSYNEQFF
15	TRBV20-1	TRBJ2-1	TRBD1	CSARDPQGNYNEQFF
16	TRBV4-3	TRBJ2-2	TRBD2	CASSQDGTSATGELFF
12	TRBV10-2	TRBJ2-5	NA	CASSESVKTQYF
13	TRBV5-6	TRBJ1-2	NA	CASSLERLRGYTF
14	TRBV5-1	TRBJ2-2	NA	CASSYAGGTGELFF
16	TRBV6-1	TRBJ2-1	TRBD2	CASSEMVGLAGDEQFF
11	TRBV20-1	TRBJ2-5	NA	CSSNRGETQYF
14	TRBV27	TRBJ1-2	NA	CASSQNGLHGGYTF
13	TRBV12-3/TRBV12-4	TRBJ2-5	NA	CASSRQGRKTQYF
13	TRBV29-1	TRBJ2-7	TRBD1	CSVGQGASYEQYF
14	TRBV5-6	TRBJ2-3	NA	CASSQGTVTDTQYF
16	TRBV20-1	TRBJ2-7	TRBD2	CSAGKRPTSGIYEQYF
13	TRBV20-1	TRBJ2-1	TRBD2	CSPAGAYYNEQFF
15	TRBV11-2	TRBJ2-1	NA	CASAVGRVPYNEQFF
12	TRBV20-1	TRBJ2-2	NA	CSALRGPGELFF
17	TRBV14	TRBJ2-1	TRBD2	CASSQERREGLRHEQFF
16	TRBV7-8	TRBJ1-1	NA	CATLATRTAKLTEAFF
13	TRBV10-3	TRBJ2-1	TRBD2	CAIQAGRDNEQFF
13	TRBV7-2	TRBJ2-7	NA	CASSPSGPYEQYF
14	TRBV12-3/TRBV12-4	TRBJ2-5	TRBD1	CASGQGPPPETQYF
14	TRBV9	TRBJ2-7	NA	CASSVSDTHYEQYF
16	TRBV10-3	TRBJ2-3	NA	CAISELASGSTDTQYF
11	TRBV7-9	TRBJ2-7	NA	CASTVGDTPYF
14	TRBV9	TRBJ2-3	TRBD2	CASSALEAAGLSHF
14	TRBV18	TRBJ2-7	NA	CASSPPVGSYEQYF
16	TRBV5-1	TRBJ2-2	TRBD1	CASSLGGQANTGELFF
15	TRBV12-3/TRBV12-4	TRBJ2-2	TRBD1	CASRGTLRGPGELFF
15	TRBV20-1	TRBJ1-2	NA	CSASATGHGNYGYTF
14	TRBV12-3/TRBV12-4	TRBJ2-1	NA	CASSGPGAYNEQFF
14	TRBV27	TRBJ2-7	TRBD2	CASSSTSGGYEQYF